This T cell receptor beta chain was sequenced during a study of blood T cell repertoires in COVID-19. Study-wide background: Samples representing acute and convalescent COVID-19 were sourced from the United States, Italy and Spain. T cells, B-cell-depleted T cells, or PBMCs provided the cDNA or gDNA that served as material.

As processed by the authors: From reference gene primer amplification, estimates of nucleated cell counts were derived. Measured with immunoSEQ multiplex PCR; TCRdb has only the in-frame clones, and not every one. V, J and clone size were drawn from that table, and D and trimming were deduced from the DNA. The profile shows 50,000 to 65,000 clones, over 75% of them singletons. V was trimmed by 1 base and J by 0 bases, leaving 10 bases between them. Looked up from germline, CDR1 is LGHNA and CDR2 is YSLEER. The CDR3 is 16 amino acids. Sequenced input: peripheral blood. The receptor was isolated from a man aged 70-80 years with acute or convalescent COVID-19. The rearrangement links TRBV4-3 to TRBJ1-3; no definite D call. The DNA for the CDR3 is TGCGCCAGCAGCCAAGGGGAGGGAAGCTCTGGAAACACCATATATTTT. It specifies CASSQGEGSSGNTIYF.